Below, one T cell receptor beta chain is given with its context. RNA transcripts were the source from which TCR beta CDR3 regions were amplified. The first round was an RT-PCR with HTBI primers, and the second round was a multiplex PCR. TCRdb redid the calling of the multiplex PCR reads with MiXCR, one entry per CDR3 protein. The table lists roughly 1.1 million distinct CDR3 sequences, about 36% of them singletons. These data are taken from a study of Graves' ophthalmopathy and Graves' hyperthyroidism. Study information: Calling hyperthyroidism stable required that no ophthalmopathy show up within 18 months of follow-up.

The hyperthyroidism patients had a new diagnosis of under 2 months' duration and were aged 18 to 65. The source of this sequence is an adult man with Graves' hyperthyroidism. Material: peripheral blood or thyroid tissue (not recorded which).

This CDR3 is CASSLEPPGQGFNGYTF. In DNA, the CDR3 is TGTGCCAGCAGCTTAGAACCCCCGGGACAGGGGTTTAACGGCTACACCTTC. The genes are TRBV7-2 and TRBJ1-2, with 10 bases that match TRBD1. CDR1 is SGHTA and CDR2 is FQGNSA in the germline V gene. V dropped 1 base and J dropped 8; count of bases not matched to a gene: 13. The CDR3 sequence is 17 residues long.